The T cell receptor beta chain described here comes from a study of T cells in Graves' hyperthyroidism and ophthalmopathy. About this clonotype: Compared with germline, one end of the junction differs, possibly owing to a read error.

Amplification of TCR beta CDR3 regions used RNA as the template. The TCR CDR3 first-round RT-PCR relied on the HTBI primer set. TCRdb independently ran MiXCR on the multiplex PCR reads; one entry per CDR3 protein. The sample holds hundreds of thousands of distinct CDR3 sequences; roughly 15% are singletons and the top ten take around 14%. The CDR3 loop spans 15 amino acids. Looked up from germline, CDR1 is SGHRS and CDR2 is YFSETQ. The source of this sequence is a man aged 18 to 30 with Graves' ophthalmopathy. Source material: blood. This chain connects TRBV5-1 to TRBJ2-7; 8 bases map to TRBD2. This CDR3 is CASSLRGGPMYERYF. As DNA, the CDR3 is TGCGCCAGCAGCTTGCGCGGGGGGCCCATGTACGAGCGGTACTTC.